This entry describes one TCR beta chain. A single record per CDR3 protein comes from TCRdb applying MiXCR to the RT-PCR reads. The table has 400,000 to 550,000 distinct CDR3 sequences, about 25% seen once. Trimming cost V 1 base and J 8 bases, with 18 bases left between them. This CDR3 comprises 16 residues. Germline V gene lookup returns CDR1 MNHEY and CDR2 SVGAGI. These data come from a study of response to subunit inactivated influenza vaccine. The input for sequencing was CD4+ T cells sorted from PBMCs, taken more than 4 days after vaccination. The J gene is TRBJ2-1, the V gene TRBV6-5, with no clear D. The sequence was collected from a man aged 50 or older who received an inactivated influenza vaccine. The CDR3 reads CASSYLVRATSHEQFF. DNA of the CDR3: TGTGCCAGCAGTTACTTAGTGAGAGCTACCAGCCATGAGCAGTTCTTC.